The rows below give T cell receptor beta chains drawn from one sample of a study of blood T cell repertoires in COVID-19. Here immunoSEQ multiplex PCR was the method, and the copy in TCRdb shows in-frame clones only, minus some. The sample contains 53,000 or so clones, just over 85% of which appear only once. Input material: peripheral blood. These receptors originate from a man in his 70s with active COVID-19. The CDR3 runs from the conserved cysteine through the conserved F or W. A D gene is named only where the DNA matches it firmly. Clone size is shown for a subset of rows, as once, few, many or a class of expanded clone.

V gene,J gene,D gene,clone size,CDR3 DNA,CDR3 protein
TRBV5-8,TRBJ2-2,-,-,TGTGCCAGCAAAGGAAAACGGGGTGACACCGGGGAGCTGTTTTTT,CASKGKRGDTGELFF
TRBV15,TRBJ2-1,TRBD2,-,TGTGCCACCAGCACTACTAGCGGGGGGTTCGATGAGCAGTTCTTC,CATSTTSGGFDEQFF
TRBV10-3,TRBJ2-3,-,-,TGTGCCATCAGTGAGTCTGGGGCGGATACGCAGTATTTT,CAISESGADTQYF
TRBV19,TRBJ2-7,TRBD1,-,TGTGCCAGTAGAGGGGGACACAGGGGGAGGAACGAGCAGTACTTC,CASRGGHRGRNEQYF
TRBV7-3,TRBJ1-2,TRBD1,-,TGTGCCAGCAGCTTAAGAGGGACAGGGGAGGGCTACACCTTC,CASSLRGTGEGYTF
TRBV7-8,TRBJ2-5,TRBD2,-,TGTGCCAGCAGCTTCAGACTAGCGGGGCCAGGGACCCAGTACTTC,CASSFRLAGPGTQYF
TRBV6-2/TRBV6-3,TRBJ2-4,TRBD2,few,TGTGCCAGCAGGCCTAGCGGGGTGGGCAACATTCAGTACTTC,CASRPSGVGNIQYF
TRBV5-1,TRBJ1-2,-,-,TGCGCCAGCAGCGTACTTGGGGGGGCAGAGGGCTACACCTTC,CASSVLGGAEGYTF
TRBV5-6,TRBJ1-6,-,-,TGTGCCAGCAGCTTGGGGGCAGGGACTCTTCATAATTCACCCCTCCACTTT,CASSLGAGTLHNSPLHF
TRBV11-3,TRBJ2-5,-,-,TGTGCCAGCTCCGGACAGAGACAAGAGACCCAGTACTTC,CASSGQRQETQYF
TRBV4-3,TRBJ2-2,TRBD2,once,TGCGCCAGCAGCCGCAGAGCGGGGGGCCCACTTAACACCGGGGAGCTGTTTTTT,CASSRRAGGPLNTGELFF
TRBV28,TRBJ2-1,-,-,TGTGCCAGCAGTTCTAGACATGAGCAGTTCTTC,CASSSRHEQFF
TRBV3-1/TRBV3-2,TRBJ2-2,TRBD2,-,TGTGCCAGCAGCCAAGATCAACTAGCGGGGGGGCCCTTTACCGGGGAGCTGTTTTTT,CASSQDQLAGGPFTGELFF
TRBV6-1,TRBJ1-3,-,medium-sized,TGTGCCAGCAGTGAACAGGGGAGGGGAGGAAACACCATATATTTT,CASSEQGRGGNTIYF
TRBV7-3,TRBJ1-1,-,-,TGTGCCAGCAGCTTACGGGGAGCTTTCGAAGCTTTCTTT,CASSLRGAFEAFF
TRBV5-4,TRBJ2-1,TRBD2,-,TGTGCCAGCAGCTCCAGGACTAGCGGGGACAATGAGCAGTTCTTC,CASSSRTSGDNEQFF
TRBV5-1,TRBJ2-7,TRBD1,-,TGCGCCAGCAGCCTCCGAGACAGGGTCGGCGAGCAGTACTTC,CASSLRDRVGEQYF
TRBV5-1,TRBJ1-2,TRBD1,few,TGCGCCAGCAGCTTGGTGCAGGGGGAATTTGGCTACACCTTC,CASSLVQGEFGYTF
TRBV10-1,TRBJ2-1,TRBD1,-,TGCGCCATCCGGACAGGGGGGAGGTTGACCGAAAACAATGAGCAGTTCTTC,CAIRTGGRLTENNEQFF
TRBV27,TRBJ2-1,-,-,TGTGCCAGCAGTTTATGGGGGGACAATGAGCAGTTCTTC,CASSLWGDNEQFF
TRBV10-3,TRBJ1-2,-,-,TGTGCCAGCTCGGGACATTCCTATGGCTACACCTTC,CASSGHSYGYTF
TRBV19,TRBJ1-1,TRBD1,-,TGTGCCAGTAGGCAAGACAGGGGGCGAGGAGGAGAAGCTTTCTTT,CASRQDRGRGGEAFF
TRBV19,TRBJ1-2,TRBD1,-,TGTGCCAGTAGTATACTCCGGACAGGGAGATACTATGGCTACACCTTC,CASSILRTGRYYGYTF
TRBV2,TRBJ2-5,-,-,TGTGCCAGCAGTGAGGGGCGAGGCCAAGAGACCCAGTACTTC,CASSEGRGQETQYF
TRBV5-1,TRBJ2-3,-,-,TGCGCCAGCAGCTCCCCGAGCGGGAGCACAGATACGCAGTATTTT,CASSSPSGSTDTQYF
TRBV4-2,TRBJ2-1,-,-,TGTGCCAGCAGCCAAGATGGGGGGGGGCCCCCCTACAATGAGCAGTTCTTC,CASSQDGGGPPYNEQFF
TRBV7-9,TRBJ1-4,-,-,TGTGCCAGCAGCCCCCCCTGGACAGAACGAGAAAAACTGTTTTTT,CASSPPWTEREKLFF
TRBV3-1/TRBV3-2,TRBJ1-4,-,-,TGTGCCAGCAGCCCGACAGCCTCAATAGAAAAACTGTTTTTT,CASSPTASIEKLFF
TRBV15,TRBJ1-1,TRBD1,-,TGTGCCACCAGCAGAGACCAGACAGGGGCAGAAGCTTTCTTT,CATSRDQTGAEAFF
TRBV14,TRBJ1-2,TRBD1,-,TGTGCCAGCAGCCAAGAAGGGACAGGGGGCCTTTACATCCATGGCTACACCTTC,CASSQEGTGGLYIHGYTF
TRBV4-1,TRBJ2-7,-,-,TGCGCCAGCAGCCAAGTGTCAGGGGAGTTCTCCTACGAGCAGTACTTC,CASSQVSGEFSYEQYF
TRBV18,TRBJ2-7,-,-,TGTGCCAGCTCACCACCGAGTGGCGAGCAGTACTTC,CASSPPSGEQYF
TRBV5-6,TRBJ1-1,-,-,TGTGCCAGCAGCACCCCGGGACAGAACACTGAAGCTTTCTTT,CASSTPGQNTEAFF
TRBV6-6,TRBJ2-1,TRBD2,once,TGTGCCAGCAGTACTAGCGGCTACAATGAGCAGTTCTTC,CASSTSGYNEQFF
TRBV14,TRBJ2-2,-,-,TGTGCCAGCAGCCAAACCCTAGGCGGGGAGCTGTTTTTT,CASSQTLGGELFF
TRBV6-2/TRBV6-3,TRBJ1-1,-,-,TGTGCCAGCAGTCGAGCAGGGATTGAAGCTTTCTTT,CASSRAGIEAFF
TRBV7-9,TRBJ2-2,-,-,TGTGCCAGCCTCTCCGAGGGCGGGAACACCGGGGAGCTGTTTTTT,CASLSEGGNTGELFF
TRBV5-1,TRBJ2-1,-,-,TGCGCCAGCAGAGGGCTAGCGAGGAGCTCCTACAATGAGCAGTTCTTC,CASRGLARSSYNEQFF
TRBV3-1/TRBV3-2,TRBJ1-1,-,-,TGTGCCAGCAGCTCATTTGGGGGGGGATCTCAAGCTTTCTTT,CASSSFGGGSQAFF
TRBV19,TRBJ2-3,TRBD2,-,TGTGCCAGTAGGCCTGCGGGGGGGCAGGATACGCAGTATTTT,CASRPAGGQDTQYF
TRBV7-2,TRBJ1-2,-,-,TGTGCCAGCAGCTTAAGTCGGGGGGCTTATGGCTACACCTTC,CASSLSRGAYGYTF
TRBV6-6,TRBJ1-1,TRBD1,-,TGTGCCAGCAGGGTCGACAGGGGCGAAGGGAACACTGAAGCTTTCTTT,CASRVDRGEGNTEAFF
TRBV6-5,TRBJ1-2,-,-,TGTGCCAGCACCGCCACGCGAGAGGGCTACACCTTC,CASTATREGYTF
TRBV24-1,TRBJ2-3,TRBD1,-,TGTGCCACCAGTTTCGGACAGGGCACAGATACGCAGTATTTT,CATSFGQGTDTQYF
TRBV24-1,TRBJ1-2,TRBD1,-,TGTGCCACCAGTGATCGATCCGGGACAGGGGGCGCCTATGGCTACACCTTC,CATSDRSGTGGAYGYTF
TRBV19,TRBJ2-5,TRBD2,-,TGTGCCAGTAGTAAGCTAGCGGGGGCCCTACCGGAGACCCAGTACTTC,CASSKLAGALPETQYF
TRBV4-3,TRBJ2-5,-,-,TGCGCCAGCAGCCAAGGGGAATCCGGGAGACAAGGGACCCAGTACTTC,CASSQGESGRQGTQYF
TRBV12-3/TRBV12-4,TRBJ2-1,-,-,TGTGCCAGCCGATACCAGGATTACAATGAGCAGTTCTTC,CASRYQDYNEQFF
TRBV5-1,TRBJ2-5,-,-,TGCGCCAGCAGCCAATCGGACCAAGAGACCCAGTACTTC,CASSQSDQETQYF
TRBV27,TRBJ1-1,-,-,TGTGCCAGCAGTTTAAGGACAAACACTGAAGCTTTCTTT,CASSLRTNTEAFF
TRBV7-2,TRBJ2-4,TRBD1,once,TGTGCCAGCAGCTTAGCAGGGGGCATAAACATTCAGTACTTC,CASSLAGGINIQYF
TRBV20-1,TRBJ1-1,-,once,TGCAGTGCTAGTTTCAGGGCCCTTCGATCTGAAGCTTTCTTT,CSASFRALRSEAFF
TRBV24-1,TRBJ2-5,-,-,TGTGCCACCAGTGGCCCGGGGGACAGTAACCAAGAGACCCAGTACTTC,CATSGPGDSNQETQYF
TRBV6-4,TRBJ1-6,TRBD1,once,TGTGCCAGCAGGAGGGACAGGGACTCACCCCTCCACTTT,CASRRDRDSPLHF
TRBV11-3,TRBJ2-6,TRBD2,-,TGTGCCAGCAGCGGAGGACTAGCGGGGGTTTTCTCCTCTGGGGCCAACGTCCTGACTTTC,CASSGGLAGVFSSGANVLTF
TRBV4-3,TRBJ2-7,-,-,TGCGCCAGCAGCCAAGACATGGGCCCTACCTACGAGCAGTACTTC,CASSQDMGPTYEQYF
TRBV2,TRBJ1-5,-,-,TGTGCCAGCAGTGATTTTGGCGGGAATCAGCCCCAGCATTTT,CASSDFGGNQPQHF